The clone carrying this T cell receptor beta chain has more than one count but fewer than ten. TCRdb passed the RT-PCR reads through MiXCR, listing each CDR3 protein once. The table has about 700,000 distinct CDR3 sequences, approximately 14% seen once. V lost 1 base and J 0 bases, leaving 14 bases between the germline ends. The germline gives CDR1 DFQATT, CDR2 SNEGSKA (reference sequence). This CDR3 has 16 residues. Sequencing was performed on memory CD4+ T cells from blood. This TCR derives from a female donor in good health, serving as a healthy control. The V call is TRBV20-1, the J call TRBJ2-3; a possible D gene is TRBD1 (6 bases). CDR3 in DNA: TGCAGTGCTAGAGCCCTGGGGACACCCAGCACAGATACGCAGTATTTT. It codes for CSARALGTPSTDTQYF.